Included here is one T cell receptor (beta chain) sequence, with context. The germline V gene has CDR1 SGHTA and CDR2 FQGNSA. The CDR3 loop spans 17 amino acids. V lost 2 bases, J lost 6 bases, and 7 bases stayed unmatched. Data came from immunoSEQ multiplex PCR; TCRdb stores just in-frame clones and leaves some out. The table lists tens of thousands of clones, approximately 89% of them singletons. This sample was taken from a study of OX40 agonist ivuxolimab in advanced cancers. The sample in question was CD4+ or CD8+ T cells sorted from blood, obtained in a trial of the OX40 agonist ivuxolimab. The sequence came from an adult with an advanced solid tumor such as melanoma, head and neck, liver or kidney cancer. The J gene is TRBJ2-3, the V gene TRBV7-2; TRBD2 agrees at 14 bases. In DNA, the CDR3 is TGTGCCAGCAGCTTATCGGGGACTAGCGGGGGAAGGGATACGCAGTATTTT. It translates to CASSLSGTSGGRDTQYF.